This T cell receptor beta chain came from a study of blood T cell repertoires in COVID-19. The CDR3 consists of 14 residues. From germline, CDR1 is MNHEY and CDR2 SVGAGI. V lost 2 bases, J lost 0 bases, and 5 bases lay in between. The data were produced by immunoSEQ multiplex PCR, yet TCRdb's version contains in-frame clones alone and is incomplete. The top ten clones hold 1.7% of a sample with around 290,000 clones, about nine tenths of them seen once. The TCR comes from a woman aged 40 to 50 who had recovered from COVID-19. The chain uses TRBV6-5 and TRBJ1-3; D gene ambiguous. Sample: PBMCs or T cells enriched from blood (not recorded which). Here the CDR3 reads CASSYQVSGNTIYF. For the CDR3, the DNA is TGTGCCAGCAGTTACCAGGTCTCTGGAAACACCATATATTTT.